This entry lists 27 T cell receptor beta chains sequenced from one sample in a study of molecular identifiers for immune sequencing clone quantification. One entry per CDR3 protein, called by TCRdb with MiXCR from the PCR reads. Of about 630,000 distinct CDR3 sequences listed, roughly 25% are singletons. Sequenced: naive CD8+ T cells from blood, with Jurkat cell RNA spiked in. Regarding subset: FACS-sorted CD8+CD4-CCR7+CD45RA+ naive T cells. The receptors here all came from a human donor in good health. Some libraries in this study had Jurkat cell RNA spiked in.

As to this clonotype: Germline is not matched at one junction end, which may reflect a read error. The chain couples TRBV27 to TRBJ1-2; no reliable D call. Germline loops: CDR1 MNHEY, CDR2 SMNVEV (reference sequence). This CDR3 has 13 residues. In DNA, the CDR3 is TGTGCCAGCAGTCTGGGCAGCTCCTATGACTACACCTTC. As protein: CASSLGSSYDYTF.

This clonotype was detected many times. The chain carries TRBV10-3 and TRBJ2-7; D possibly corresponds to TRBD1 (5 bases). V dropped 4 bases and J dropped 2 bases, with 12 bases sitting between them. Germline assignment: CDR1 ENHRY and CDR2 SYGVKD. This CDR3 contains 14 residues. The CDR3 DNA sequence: TGTGCCATCAGTGGGACACTTGTCCCCTACGAGCAGTACTTC. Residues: CAISGTLVPYEQYF.

The CDR3 region is CASSQTQEKVEQYF. For the CDR3, the DNA is TGCGCCAGCAGCCAAACACAGGAGAAGGTCGAGCAGTACTTC. This rearrangement joins TRBV4-1 to TRBJ2-7, with D perhaps matching TRBD1 (5 bases). Germline CDR1 and CDR2: MGHRA and YSYEKL. The CDR3 consists of 14 residues. V was cut by 2 bases and J by 6 bases, with 14 bases left in between.

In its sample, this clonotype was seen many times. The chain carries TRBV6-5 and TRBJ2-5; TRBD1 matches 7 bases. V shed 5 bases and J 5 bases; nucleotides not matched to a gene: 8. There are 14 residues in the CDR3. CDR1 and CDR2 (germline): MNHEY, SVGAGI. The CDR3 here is CASSLTGSGETQYF. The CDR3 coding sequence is TGTGCCAGCAGTCTGACAGGGAGCGGTGAGACCCAGTACTTC.

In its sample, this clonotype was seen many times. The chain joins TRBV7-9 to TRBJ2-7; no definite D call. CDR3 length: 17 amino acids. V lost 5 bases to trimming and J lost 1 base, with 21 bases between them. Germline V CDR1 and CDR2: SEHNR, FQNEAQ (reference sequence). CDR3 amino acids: CASSARFDSPNSYEQYF. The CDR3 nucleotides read TGTGCCAGCAGCGCCCGGTTCGATTCCCCCAATTCCTACGAGCAGTACTTC.

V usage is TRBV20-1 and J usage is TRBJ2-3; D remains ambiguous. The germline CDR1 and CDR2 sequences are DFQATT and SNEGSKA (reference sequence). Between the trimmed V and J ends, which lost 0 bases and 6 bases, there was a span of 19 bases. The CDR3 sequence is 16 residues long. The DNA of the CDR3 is TGCAGTGCTAGAGATGTCGCTAGATTATATTTTGATACGCAGTATTTT. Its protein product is CSARDVARLYFDTQYF.

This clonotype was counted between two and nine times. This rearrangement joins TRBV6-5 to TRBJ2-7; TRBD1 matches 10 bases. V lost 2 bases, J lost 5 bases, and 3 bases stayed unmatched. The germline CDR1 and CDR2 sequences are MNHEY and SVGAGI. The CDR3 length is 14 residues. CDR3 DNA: TGTGCCAGCAGTTACCGGGACAGGGGCCACGAGCAGTACTTC. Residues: CASSYRDRGHEQYF.

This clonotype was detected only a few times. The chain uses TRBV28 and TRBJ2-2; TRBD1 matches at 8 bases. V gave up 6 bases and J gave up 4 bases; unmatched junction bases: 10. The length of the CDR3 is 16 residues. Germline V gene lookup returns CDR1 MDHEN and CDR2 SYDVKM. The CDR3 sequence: CASSAAGGLVTGELFF. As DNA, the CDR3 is TGTGCCAGCAGCGCAGCAGGGGGCTTGGTCACCGGGGAGCTGTTTTTT. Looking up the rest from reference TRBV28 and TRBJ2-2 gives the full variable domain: DVKVTQSSRYLVKRTGEKVFLECVQDMDHENMFWYRQDPGLGLRLIYFSYDVKMKEKGDIPEGYSVSREKKERFSLILESASTNQTSMYLCASSAAGGLVTGELFFGEGSRLTVL.

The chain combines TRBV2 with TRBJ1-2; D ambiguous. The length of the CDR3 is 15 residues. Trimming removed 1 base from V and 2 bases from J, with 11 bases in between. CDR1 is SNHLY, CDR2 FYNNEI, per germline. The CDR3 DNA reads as TGTGCCAGCAGTGAAGGGGTTTTCCAGAACTATGGCTACACCTTC. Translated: CASSEGVFQNYGYTF.

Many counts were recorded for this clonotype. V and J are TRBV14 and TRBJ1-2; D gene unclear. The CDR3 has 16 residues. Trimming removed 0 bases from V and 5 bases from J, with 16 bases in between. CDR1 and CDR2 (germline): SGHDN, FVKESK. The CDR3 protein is CASSQDGMNLSYGYTF. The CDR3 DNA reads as TGTGCCAGCAGCCAAGATGGGATGAACCTTTCGTATGGCTACACCTTC.

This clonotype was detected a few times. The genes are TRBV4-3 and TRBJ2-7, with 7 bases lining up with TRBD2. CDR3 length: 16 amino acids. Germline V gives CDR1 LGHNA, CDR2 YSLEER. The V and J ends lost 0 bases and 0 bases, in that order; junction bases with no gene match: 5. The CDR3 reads CASSQDKSGASYEQYF. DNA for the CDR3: TGCGCCAGCAGCCAAGATAAGAGCGGGGCCTCCTACGAGCAGTACTTC.

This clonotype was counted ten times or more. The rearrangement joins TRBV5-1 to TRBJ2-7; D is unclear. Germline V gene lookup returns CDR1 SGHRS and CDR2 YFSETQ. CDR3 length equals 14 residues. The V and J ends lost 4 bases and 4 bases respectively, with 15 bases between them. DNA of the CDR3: TGCGCCAGCAGCCCGGCGGCAGGTATGTACGAGCAGTACTTC. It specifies CASSPAAGMYEQYF. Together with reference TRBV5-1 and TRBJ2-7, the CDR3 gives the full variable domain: KAGVTQTPRYLIKTRGQQVTLSCSPISGHRSVSWYQQTPGQGLQFLFEYFSETQRNKGNFPGRFSGRQFSNSRSEMNVSTLELGDSALYLCASSPAAGMYEQYFGPGTRLTVT.

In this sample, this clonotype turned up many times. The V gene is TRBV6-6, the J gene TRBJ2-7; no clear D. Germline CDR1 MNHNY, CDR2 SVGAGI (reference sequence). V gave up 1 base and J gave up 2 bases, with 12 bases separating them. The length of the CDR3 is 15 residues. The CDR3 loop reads CASSYLSEGPYEQYF. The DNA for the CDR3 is TGTGCCAGCAGTTACTTGTCGGAAGGGCCCTACGAGCAGTACTTC.

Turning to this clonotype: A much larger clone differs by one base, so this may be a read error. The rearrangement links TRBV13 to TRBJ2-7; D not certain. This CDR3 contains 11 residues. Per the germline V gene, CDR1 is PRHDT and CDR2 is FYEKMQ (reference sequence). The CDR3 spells CASGFIGEQYF. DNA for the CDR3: TGTGCCAGCGGCTTCATCGGGGAGCAGTACTTC.

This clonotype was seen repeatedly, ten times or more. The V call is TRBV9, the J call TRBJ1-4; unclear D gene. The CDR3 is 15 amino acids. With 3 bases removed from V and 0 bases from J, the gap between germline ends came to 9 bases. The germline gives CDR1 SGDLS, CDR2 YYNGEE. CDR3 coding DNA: TGTGCCAGCAGCGCGAAAACAGCAACTAATGAAAAACTGTTTTTT. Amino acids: CASSAKTATNEKLFF. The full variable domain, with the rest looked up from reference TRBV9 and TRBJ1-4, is DSGVTQTPKHLITATGQRVTLRCSPRSGDLSVYWYQQSLDQGLQFLIQYYNGEERAKGNILERFSAQQFPDLHSELNLSSLELGDSALYFCASSAKTATNEKLFFGSGTQLSVL.

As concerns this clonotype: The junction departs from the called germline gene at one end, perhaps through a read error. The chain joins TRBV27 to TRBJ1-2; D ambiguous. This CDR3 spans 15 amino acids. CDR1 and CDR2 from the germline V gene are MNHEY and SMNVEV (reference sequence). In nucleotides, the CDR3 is TGTGCCAGCAGTTTGACCGGCTATGCTAACTGTGGCTACACCTTC. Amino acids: CASSLTGYANCGYTF.

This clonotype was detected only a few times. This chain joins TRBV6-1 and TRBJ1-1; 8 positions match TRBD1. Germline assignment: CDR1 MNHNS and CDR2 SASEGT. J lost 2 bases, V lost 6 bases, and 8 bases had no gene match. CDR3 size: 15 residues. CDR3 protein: CASRNWTGRNTEAFF. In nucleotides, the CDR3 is TGTGCCAGCAGAAACTGGACAGGGCGAAACACTGAAGCTTTCTTT.

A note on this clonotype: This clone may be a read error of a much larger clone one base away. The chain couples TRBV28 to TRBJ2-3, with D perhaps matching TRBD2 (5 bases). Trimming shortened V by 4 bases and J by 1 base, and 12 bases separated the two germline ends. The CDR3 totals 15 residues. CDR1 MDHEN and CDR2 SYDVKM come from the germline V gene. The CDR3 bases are TGTGCCAGCAGTTATATGAGGGAAGGCACAGATACGCAGTATTTT. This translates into CASSYMREGTDTQYF.

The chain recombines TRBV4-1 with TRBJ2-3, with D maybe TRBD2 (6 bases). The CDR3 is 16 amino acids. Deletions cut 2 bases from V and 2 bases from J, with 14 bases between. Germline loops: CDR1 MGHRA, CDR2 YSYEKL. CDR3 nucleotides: TGCGCCAGCAGCCAACACGGGAGTCCATACACAGATACGCAGTATTTT. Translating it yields CASSQHGSPYTDTQYF.

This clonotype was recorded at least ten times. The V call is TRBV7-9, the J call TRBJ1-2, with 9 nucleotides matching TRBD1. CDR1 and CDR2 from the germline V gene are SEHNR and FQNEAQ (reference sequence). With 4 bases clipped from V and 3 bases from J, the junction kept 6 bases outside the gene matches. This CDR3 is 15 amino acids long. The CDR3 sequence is CASSYGTGSYYGYTF. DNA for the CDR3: TGTGCCAGCAGCTATGGGACAGGGAGTTACTATGGCTACACCTTC.

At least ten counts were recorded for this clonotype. The CDR3 sequence: CSVGSGLGPYEQYF. The DNA for the CDR3 is TGCAGCGTTGGTAGCGGCCTGGGCCCCTACGAGCAGTACTTC. The chain recombines TRBV29-1 with TRBJ2-7, with D perhaps matching TRBD2 (6 bases). This CDR3 spans 14 amino acids. V gave up 4 bases and J gave up 2 bases, with 15 bases separating them. Germline V CDR1 and CDR2: SQVTM, ANQGSEA.

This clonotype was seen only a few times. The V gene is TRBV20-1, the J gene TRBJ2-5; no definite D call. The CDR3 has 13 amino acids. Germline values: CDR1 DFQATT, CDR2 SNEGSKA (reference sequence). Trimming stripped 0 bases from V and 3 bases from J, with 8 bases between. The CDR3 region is CSARELGEETQYF. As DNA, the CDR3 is TGCAGTGCTAGAGAGCTTGGGGAAGAGACCCAGTACTTC.

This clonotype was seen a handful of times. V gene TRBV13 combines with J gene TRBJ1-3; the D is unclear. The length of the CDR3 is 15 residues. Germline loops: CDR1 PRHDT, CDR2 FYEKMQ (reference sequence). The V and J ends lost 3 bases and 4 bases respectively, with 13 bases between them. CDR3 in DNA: TGTGCCAGCAGCTTCGGGAAGGGCATCGGAAACACCATATATTTT. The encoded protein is CASSFGKGIGNTIYF. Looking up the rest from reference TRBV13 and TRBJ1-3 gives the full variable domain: AAGVIQSPRHLIKEKRETATLKCYPIPRHDTVYWYQQGPGQDPQFLISFYEKMQSDKGSIPDRFSAQQFSDYHSELNMSSLELGDSALYFCASSFGKGIGNTIYFGEGSWLTVV.

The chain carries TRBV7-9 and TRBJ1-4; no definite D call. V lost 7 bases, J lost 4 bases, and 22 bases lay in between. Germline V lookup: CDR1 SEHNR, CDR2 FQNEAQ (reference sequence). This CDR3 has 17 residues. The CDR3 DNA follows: TGTGCCAGCACCCCAGACGGGAATCGGGGATTTAATGAAAAACTGTTTTTT. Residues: CASTPDGNRGFNEKLFF.

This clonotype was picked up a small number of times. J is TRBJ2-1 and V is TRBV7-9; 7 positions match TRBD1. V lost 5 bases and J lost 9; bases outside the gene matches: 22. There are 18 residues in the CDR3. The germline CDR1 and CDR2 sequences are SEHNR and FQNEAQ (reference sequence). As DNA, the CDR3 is TGTGCCAGCAGCGCCCGGGACAGTCAATTCTTCATTTTGGGTGAGCAGTTCTTC. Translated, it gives CASSARDSQFFILGEQFF.

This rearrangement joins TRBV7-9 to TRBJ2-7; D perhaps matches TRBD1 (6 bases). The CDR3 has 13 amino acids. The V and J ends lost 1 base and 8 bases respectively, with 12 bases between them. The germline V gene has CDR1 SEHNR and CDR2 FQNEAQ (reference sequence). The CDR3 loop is CASSLGGQPQQYF. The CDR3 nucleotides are TGTGCCAGCAGCTTAGGGGGGCAGCCCCAGCAGTACTTC.

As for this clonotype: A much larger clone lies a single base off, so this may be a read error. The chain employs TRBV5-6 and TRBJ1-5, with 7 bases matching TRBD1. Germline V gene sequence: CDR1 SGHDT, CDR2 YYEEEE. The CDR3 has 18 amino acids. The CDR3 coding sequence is TGTGCCGGCAGACATCCCCACCCGGGACAGCGTCCTTATCAGCCCCAGCATTTT. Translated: CAGRHPHPGQRPYQPQHF.